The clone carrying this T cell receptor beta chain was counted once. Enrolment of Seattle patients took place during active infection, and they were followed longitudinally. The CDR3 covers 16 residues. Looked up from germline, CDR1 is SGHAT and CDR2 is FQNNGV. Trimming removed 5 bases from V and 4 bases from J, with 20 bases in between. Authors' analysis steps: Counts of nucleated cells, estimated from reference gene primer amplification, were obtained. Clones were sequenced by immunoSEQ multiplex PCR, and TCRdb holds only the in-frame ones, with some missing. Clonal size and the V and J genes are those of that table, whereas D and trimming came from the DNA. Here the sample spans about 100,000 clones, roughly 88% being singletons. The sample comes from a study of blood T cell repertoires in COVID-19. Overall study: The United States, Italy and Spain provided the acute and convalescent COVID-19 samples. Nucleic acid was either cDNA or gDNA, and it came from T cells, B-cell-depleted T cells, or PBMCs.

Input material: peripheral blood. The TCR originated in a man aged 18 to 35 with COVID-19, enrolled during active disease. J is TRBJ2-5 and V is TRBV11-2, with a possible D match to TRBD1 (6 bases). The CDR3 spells CASSTEPNRVTETQYF. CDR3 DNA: TGTGCCAGCAGCACCGAGCCGAACAGGGTAACAGAGACCCAGTACTTC.